This T cell receptor (beta chain) derives from a study of T-cell reconstitution after alpha-beta-depleted transplantation in children. Preparing the TCRbeta library involved the use of unique molecular identifiers. MiXCR was run by TCRdb on the PCR reads, yielding one entry per CDR3 protein. The sample contains roughly 790,000 distinct CDR3 sequences, roughly 16% of which appear only once. The CDR3 length is 13 residues. Germline V CDR1 and CDR2: ENHRY, SYGVKD. V shed 6 bases and J 4 bases; nucleotides not matched to a gene: 4. Overall study results and limits: Several hundred expanded graft clones reportedly were the source of alpha-beta T cells about two months after transplant. Where some patients showed high TCRbeta diversity at day 60, it came from recipient T cells and thymic progenitors that had survived. At the one-year point after transplant, T-cell counts and TCRbeta diversity were found to come mostly from T cells that had been newly produced.

Worth noting for this clonotype: Its antigen is as yet unknown.

The receptor's source is a male patient aged 10 to 17 who had a stem cell transplant for acute lymphoblastic leukemia, so the T cells may come from the graft donor. The material was PBMCs, mostly from graft donor cells, obtained 360 days after TCRalphabeta/CD19-depleted stem cell transplant. This sequence joins TRBV10-3 and TRBJ1-1, with 8 bases aligning to TRBD1. The chain's CDR3 is CAIRAGQGTEAFF. CDR3 coding DNA: TGTGCCATCAGGGCCGGACAGGGCACTGAAGCTTTCTTT.